These 5 T cell receptor beta chains came from one sample sequenced in a study of blood T cell repertoires in COVID-19. The table came from immunoSEQ multiplex PCR; TCRdb's copy has only in-frame clones and leaves some out. The table includes some 110,000 clones, around nine tenths detected once. The sample was peripheral blood. Every receptor here comes from a man over 45 with COVID-19, enrolled during active disease.

The V and J genes are TRBV7-9 and TRBJ1-2; TRBD1 matches 8 bases. The CDR3 covers 14 residues. CDR1 and CDR2 (germline): SEHNR, FQNEAQ (reference sequence). J was trimmed by 8 bases and V by 5 bases; bases with no gene match: 10. CDR3 nucleotides: TGTGCCAGCAGCAGCGGACAGGGCCTAGGAGGCTACACCTTC. Translating gives CASSSGQGLGGYTF. The variable domain in full, with the rest retrieved from reference TRBV7-9 and TRBJ1-2, is DTGVSQNPRHKITKRGQNVTFRCDPISEHNRLYWYRQTLGQGPEFLTYFQNEAQLEKSRLLSDRFSAERPKGSFSTLEIQRTEQGDSAMYLCASSSGQGLGGYTFGSGTRLTVV.

The J gene is TRBJ2-7, the V gene TRBV6-4; 8 bases map to TRBD2. The CDR3 is 20 amino acids. V lost 5 bases, J lost 8 bases, and 29 bases stayed unmatched. Germline assignment: CDR1 MRHNA and CDR2 SNTAGT. The CDR3 loop is CASSPPTGPAGEPPTIQQYV. CDR3 nucleotides: TGTGCCAGCAGTCCACCTACCGGGCCAGCGGGAGAGCCACCTACGATCCAGCAGTACGTC.

For the CDR3, the DNA is TGTGCCAGTGCTAGCGACACAGATACGCAGTATTTT. The encoded protein is CASASDTDTQYF. This chain joins TRBV19 and TRBJ2-3; tentative D call: TRBD2 (6 bases). The CDR3 runs 12 residues. Germline V gene data show CDR1 as LNHDA and CDR2 as SQIVND (reference sequence). Trimming pared 8 bases from V and 2 bases from J, leaving 8 bases between.

This clone was detected once. The chain recombines TRBV21-1 with TRBJ2-7; whether TRBD2, the table's D call, matches the DNA was not checked. TRBV21-1 is deemed a pseudogene. The CDR3 is 13 residues long. CDR3 sequence reads: CASSKERSHEQYF. The CDR3 region has the DNA TGTGCCAGCAGCAAAGAGCGGAGCCACGAGCAGTACTTC.

As for this clone: An end of the junction does not agree with germline; a read error may underlie this. The chain employs TRBV15 and TRBJ2-1, with TRBD1 identical over 10 bases. The CDR3 has 15 amino acids. Germline CDR1 is LNHNV and CDR2 is YYDKDF (reference sequence). The CDR3 nucleotides read TGTGCCACCAGAAGAGACAGGGGGCCTTACAATGAGCAGTTCTTC. Translating it yields CATRRDRGPYNEQFF.